These 5 T cell receptor beta chains originate from one sample sequenced in a study of cytomegalovirus exposure and HLA in healthy donors. This PCR relied on a set of 60 Vbeta primers and 13 Jbeta primers. The data were produced by immunoSEQ multiplex PCR, yet TCRdb's version contains in-frame clones alone and is incomplete. The sample shows about 140,000 clones, around 73% of them seen only once. The sample was PBMCs. These receptors all stem from a female donor in good health and CMV-seronegative.

The chain recombines TRBV6-1 with TRBJ2-1, with 7 bases identical to TRBD2. With V trimmed by 2 bases and J by 0 bases, 7 bases remained unmatched. Germline CDR1 MNHNS, CDR2 SASEGT. This CDR3 is built from 17 residues. Here the CDR3 reads CASSEYRGGGSYNEQFF. The CDR3 DNA follows: TGTGCCAGCAGTGAATATCGGGGCGGGGGCTCCTACAATGAGCAGTTCTTC.

V usage is TRBV9 and J usage is TRBJ2-2, with TRBD2 identical over 9 bases. The germline V gene encodes CDR1 SGDLS and CDR2 YYNGEE. Trimming took 5 bases from V and 8 from J; bases not matched to a gene: 4. This CDR3 is built from 13 residues. This chain's CDR3 is CASRDLAGGELFF. The CDR3 nucleotides are TGTGCCAGCAGAGACCTAGCGGGAGGGGAGCTGTTTTTT.

CDR3 sequence: CASSPTGGFNQPQHF. The CDR3 nucleotides read TGTGCCAGCAGCCCTACAGGGGGTTTCAATCAGCCCCAGCATTTT. The chain uses TRBV5-4 and TRBJ1-5, with TRBD1 matching over 8 bases. J lost 3 bases, V lost 4 bases, and 6 bases had no gene match. Germline-derived CDR1 and CDR2 are SGHNT and YYREEE (reference sequence). The CDR3 totals 15 residues.

The V and J genes are TRBV9 and TRBJ2-7, with 9 nucleotides matching TRBD2. CDR1 and CDR2 (germline): SGDLS, YYNGEE. This CDR3 has 15 residues. V was pared by 2 bases and J by 5 bases, with 8 bases of the junction left unmatched. CDR3 region: CASSVWREGSHEQYF. CDR3 coding DNA: TGTGCCAGCAGCGTTTGGCGGGAGGGAAGCCACGAGCAGTACTTC.

This clone was counted only a few times. V and J are TRBV5-6 and TRBJ2-7, with 7 bases fitting TRBD1. Germline V gives CDR1 SGHDT, CDR2 YYEEEE. J was trimmed by 3 bases and V by 3 bases; bases with no gene match: 3. This CDR3 has 13 residues. The CDR3 DNA sequence: TGTGCCAGCAGCTGGGGGACAGACTACGAGCAGTACTTC. Amino acid sequence: CASSWGTDYEQYF.